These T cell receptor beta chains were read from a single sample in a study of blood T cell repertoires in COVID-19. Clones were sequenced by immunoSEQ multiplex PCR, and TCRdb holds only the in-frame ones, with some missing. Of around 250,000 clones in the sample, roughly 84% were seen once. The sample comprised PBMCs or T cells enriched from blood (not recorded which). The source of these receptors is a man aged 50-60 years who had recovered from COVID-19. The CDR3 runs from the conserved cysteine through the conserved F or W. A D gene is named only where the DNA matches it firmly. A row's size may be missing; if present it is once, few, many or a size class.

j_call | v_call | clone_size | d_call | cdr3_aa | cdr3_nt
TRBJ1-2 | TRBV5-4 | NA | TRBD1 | CASSLDRAASTF | TGTGCCAGCAGCTTAGACAGGGCCGCTAGCACCTTC
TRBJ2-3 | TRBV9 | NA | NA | CASSQRSSTDTQYF | TGTGCCAGCAGCCAGCGGTCTAGCACAGATACGCAGTATTTT
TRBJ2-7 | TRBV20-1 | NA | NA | CSAGGPYEQYF | TGCAGTGCGGGGGGTCCCTACGAGCAGTACTTC
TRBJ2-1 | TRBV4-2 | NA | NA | CASSQGRSGEDEQFF | TGTGCCAGCAGCCAAGGTCGTTCCGGGGAGGATGAGCAGTTCTTC
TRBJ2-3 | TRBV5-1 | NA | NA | CASSSQALDTQYF | TGCGCCAGCAGCTCCCAGGCGTTAGATACGCAGTATTTT
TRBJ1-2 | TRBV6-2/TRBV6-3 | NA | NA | CASSSGYGYTF | TGTGCCAGCAGTTCAGGGTATGGCTACACCTTC
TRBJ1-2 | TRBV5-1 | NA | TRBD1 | CASSPWDRNYGYTF | TGCGCCAGCAGCCCCTGGGACAGAAACTATGGCTACACCTTC
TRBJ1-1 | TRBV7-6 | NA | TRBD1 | CASSLVDRGRTEAFF | TGTGCCAGCAGCTTAGTGGACAGGGGGCGAACTGAAGCTTTCTTT
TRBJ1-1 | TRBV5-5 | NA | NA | CASSLAGDTEAFF | TGTGCCAGCAGCTTGGCAGGGGACACTGAAGCTTTCTTT
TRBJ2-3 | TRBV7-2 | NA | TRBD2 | CASSLGGLADTDTQYF | TGTGCCAGCAGCTTAGGTGGACTAGCGGATACAGATACGCAGTATTTT
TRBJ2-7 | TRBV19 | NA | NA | CASSTGQHRAYEQYF | TGTGCCAGTAGTACCGGACAGCACCGAGCCTACGAGCAGTACTTC
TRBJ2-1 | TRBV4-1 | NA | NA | CASSRKGESGTTFQEQFF | TGCGCCAGCAGCCGAAAGGGGGAGTCCGGGACTACCTTTCAGGAGCAGTTCTTC
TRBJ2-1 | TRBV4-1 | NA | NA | CASSHAGTSSYNEQFF | TGCGCCAGCAGCCATGCCGGGACAAGTTCCTACAATGAGCAGTTCTTC
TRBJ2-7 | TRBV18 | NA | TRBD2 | CASSRTSGFPYEQYF | TGTGCCAGCTCACGAACTAGCGGGTTCCCCTACGAGCAGTACTTC
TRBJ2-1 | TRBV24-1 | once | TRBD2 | CATSDFTSGGEQFF | TGTGCCACCAGTGATTTTACTAGCGGGGGTGAGCAGTTCTTC
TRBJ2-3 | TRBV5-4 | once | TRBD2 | CASSLYSGLSTDTQYF | TGTGCCAGCAGCTTATATAGCGGGCTGAGCACAGATACGCAGTATTTT
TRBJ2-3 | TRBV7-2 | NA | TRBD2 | CASSGWDYTDTQYF | TGTGCCAGCAGCGGGTGGGACTACACAGATACGCAGTATTTT
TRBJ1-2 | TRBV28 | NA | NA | CASDSRGYGYTF | TGTGCCAGCGATTCCCGGGGGTATGGCTACACCTTC
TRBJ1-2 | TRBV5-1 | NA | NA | CASRGSDISYGYTF | TGCGCCAGCAGGGGTTCGGACATCTCCTATGGCTACACCTTC
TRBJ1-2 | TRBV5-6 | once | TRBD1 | CASSLEFGRGYGYTF | TGTGCCAGCAGCTTGGAATTTGGCAGGGGGTACGGCTACACCTTC
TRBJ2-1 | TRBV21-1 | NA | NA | CAISGGPSYNEQFF | TGTGCCATCTCGGGGGGGCCATCCTACAATGAGCAGTTCTTC
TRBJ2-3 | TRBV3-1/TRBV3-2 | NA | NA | CASSTRQITDTQYF | TGTGCCAGCAGCACACGACAGATCACAGATACGCAGTATTTT
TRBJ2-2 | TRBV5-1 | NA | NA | CASRGSVGELFF | TGCGCCAGCAGAGGTAGCGTCGGGGAGCTGTTTTTT
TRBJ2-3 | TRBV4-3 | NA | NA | CASSQVTGSGLDTQYF | TGCGCCAGCAGCCAAGTCACAGGGTCTGGGTTAGATACGCAGTATTTT
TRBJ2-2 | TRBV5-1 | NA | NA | CASSLPDFANTGELFF | TGCGCCAGCAGCCTACCAGACTTCGCGAACACCGGGGAGCTGTTTTTT
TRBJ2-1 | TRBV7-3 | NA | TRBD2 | CASSALGRGTYNEQFF | TGTGCCAGCAGCGCCTTGGGGCGGGGGACCTACAATGAGCAGTTCTTC
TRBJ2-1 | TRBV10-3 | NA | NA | CAIRRQQMSSYNEQFF | TGTGCCATCAGGAGACAGCAAATGAGCTCCTACAATGAGCAGTTCTTC
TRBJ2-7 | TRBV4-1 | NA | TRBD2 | CASSQDQERGSSAQYF | TGCGCCAGCAGCCAAGATCAAGAGCGGGGGTCCTCGGCGCAGTACTTC
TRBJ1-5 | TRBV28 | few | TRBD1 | CASRTGTNQPQHF | TGTGCCAGCAGGACAGGGACCAATCAGCCCCAGCATTTT
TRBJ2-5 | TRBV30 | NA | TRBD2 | CASSGGQETQYF | TGTGCCTCGAGCGGGGGTCAAGAGACCCAGTACTTC
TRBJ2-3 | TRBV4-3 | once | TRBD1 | CASSRDRDRASTDTQYF | TGCGCCAGCAGCCGAGATCGGGACAGGGCTAGCACAGATACGCAGTATTTT
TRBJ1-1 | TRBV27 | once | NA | CASSFTTNTEAFF | TGTGCCAGCAGTTTTACTACTAACACTGAAGCTTTCTTT
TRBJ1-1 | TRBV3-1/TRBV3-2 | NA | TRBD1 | CASTKKEGTGTTEAFF | TGTGCCAGCACCAAGAAGGAAGGGACAGGCACCACTGAAGCTTTCTTT
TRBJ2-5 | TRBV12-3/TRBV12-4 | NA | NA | CASSPGGETQYF | TGTGCCAGCAGCCCGGGCGGGGAGACCCAGTACTTC
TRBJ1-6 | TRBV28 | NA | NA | CASRTNRGTANSPLHF | TGTGCCAGCCGTACGAATCGGGGAACGGCTAATTCACCCCTCCACTTT
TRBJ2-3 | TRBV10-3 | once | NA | CAIRLTSTDTQYF | TGTGCCATCAGACTCACTAGCACAGATACGCAGTATTTT
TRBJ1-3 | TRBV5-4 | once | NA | CASSLAPGSGNTIYF | TGTGCCAGCAGCTTGGCGCCAGGGTCTGGAAACACCATATATTTT
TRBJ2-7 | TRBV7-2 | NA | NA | CASSLLVGSSYEQYF | TGTGCCAGCAGCTTACTTGTCGGGAGCTCCTACGAGCAGTACTTC
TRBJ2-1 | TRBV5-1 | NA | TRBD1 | CASSYTGGSANEQFF | TGCGCCAGCAGCTATACAGGGGGCTCCGCCAATGAGCAGTTCTTC
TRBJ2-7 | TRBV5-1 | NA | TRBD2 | CARSLGALGGGPYEQYF | TGCGCCCGCAGCTTGGGGGCTTTAGGCGGGGGGCCCTACGAGCAGTACTTC
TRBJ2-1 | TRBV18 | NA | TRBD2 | CASSPPRTQNFRLTQRGYWDEQFF | TGTGCCAGCTCACCACCGAGGACACAGAACTTCCGTTTGACTCAGCGGGGGTACTGGGATGAGCAGTTCTTC
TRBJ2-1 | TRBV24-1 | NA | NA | CATSDGGFYNEQFF | TGTGCCACCAGTGACGGGGGTTTCTACAATGAGCAGTTCTTC
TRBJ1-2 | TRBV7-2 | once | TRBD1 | CASSFLGQGNFGYTF | TGTGCCAGCAGCTTTTTAGGACAGGGCAATTTTGGCTACACCTTC
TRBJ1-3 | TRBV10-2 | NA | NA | CASSYGGPHSGNTIYF | TGCGCCAGCAGTTACGGAGGGCCACACTCTGGAAACACCATATATTTT
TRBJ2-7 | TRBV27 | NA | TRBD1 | CASSQRTGFSYEQYF | TGTGCCAGCAGTCAAAGGACAGGGTTCTCCTACGAGCAGTACTTC
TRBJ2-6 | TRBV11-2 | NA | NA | CASSWRDSGANVLTF | TGTGCCAGCAGCTGGAGAGACTCTGGGGCCAACGTCCTGACTTTC
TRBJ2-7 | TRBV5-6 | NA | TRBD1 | CASSLVDGRGRDLEQYF | TGTGCCAGCAGCTTGGTGGATGGCAGGGGGAGAGATCTCGAGCAGTACTTC
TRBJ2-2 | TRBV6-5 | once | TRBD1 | CAVRQGVGTGELFF | TGTGCCGTCAGACAGGGGGTTGGCACCGGGGAGCTGTTTTTT
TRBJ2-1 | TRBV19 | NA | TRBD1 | CASSIRPPGDRGYNEQFF | TGTGCCAGTAGTATAAGGCCCCCGGGGGACAGGGGATACAATGAGCAGTTCTTC
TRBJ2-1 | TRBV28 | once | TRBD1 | CASKQQGYNEQFF | TGTGCCAGTAAACAACAGGGGTACAATGAGCAGTTCTTC
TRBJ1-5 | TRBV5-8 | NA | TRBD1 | CASTPGTGYNQPQHF | TGTGCCAGCACCCCCGGGACAGGGTACAATCAGCCCCAGCATTTT